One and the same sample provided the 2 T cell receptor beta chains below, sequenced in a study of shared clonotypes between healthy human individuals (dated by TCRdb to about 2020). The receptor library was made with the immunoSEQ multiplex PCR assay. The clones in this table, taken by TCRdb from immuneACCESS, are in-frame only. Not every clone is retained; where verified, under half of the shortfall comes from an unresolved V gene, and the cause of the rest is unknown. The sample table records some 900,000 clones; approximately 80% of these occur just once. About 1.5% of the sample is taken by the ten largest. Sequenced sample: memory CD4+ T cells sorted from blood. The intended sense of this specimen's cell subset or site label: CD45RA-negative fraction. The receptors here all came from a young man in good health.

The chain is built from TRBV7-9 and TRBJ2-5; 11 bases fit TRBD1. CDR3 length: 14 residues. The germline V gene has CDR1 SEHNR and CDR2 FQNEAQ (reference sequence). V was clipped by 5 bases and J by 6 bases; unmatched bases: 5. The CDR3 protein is CASSPGQGAKTQYF. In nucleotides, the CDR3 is TGTGCCAGCAGCCCCGGACAGGGGGCGAAGACCCAGTACTTC.

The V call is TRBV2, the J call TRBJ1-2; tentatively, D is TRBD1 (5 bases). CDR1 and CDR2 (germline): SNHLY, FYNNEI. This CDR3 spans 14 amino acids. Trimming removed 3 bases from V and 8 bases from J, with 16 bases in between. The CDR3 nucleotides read TGTGCCAGCAGTGATGGGTCAGGGAGGGGCGGCTACACCTTC. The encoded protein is CASSDGSGRGGYTF. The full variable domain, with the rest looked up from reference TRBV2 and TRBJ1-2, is EPEVTQTPSHQVTQMGQEVILRCVPISNHLYFYWYRQILGQKVEFLVSFYNNEISEKSEIFDDQFSVERPDGSNFTLKIRSTKLEDSAMYFCASSDGSGRGGYTFGSGTRLTVV.